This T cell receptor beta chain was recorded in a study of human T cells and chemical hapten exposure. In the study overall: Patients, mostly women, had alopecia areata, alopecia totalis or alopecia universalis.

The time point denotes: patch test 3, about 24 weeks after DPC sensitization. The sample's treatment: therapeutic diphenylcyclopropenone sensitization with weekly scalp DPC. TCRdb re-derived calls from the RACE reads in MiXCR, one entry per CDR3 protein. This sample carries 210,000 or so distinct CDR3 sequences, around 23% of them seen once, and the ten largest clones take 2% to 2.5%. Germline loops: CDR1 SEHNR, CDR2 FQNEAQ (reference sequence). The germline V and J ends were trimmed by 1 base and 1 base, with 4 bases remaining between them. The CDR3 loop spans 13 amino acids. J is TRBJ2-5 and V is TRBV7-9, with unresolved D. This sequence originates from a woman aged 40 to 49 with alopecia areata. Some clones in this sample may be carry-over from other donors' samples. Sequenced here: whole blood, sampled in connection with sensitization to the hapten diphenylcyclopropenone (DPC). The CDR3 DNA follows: TGTGCCAGCAGCTTAGACACCCAAGAGACCCAGTACTTC. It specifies CASSLDTQETQYF.